What follows describes a single T cell receptor (beta chain). What antigen it recognizes has not been identified. One base away there is no much larger clone; base qualities are not given. This specimen belongs to a study of PD-1 blockade in classical Hodgkin lymphoma (dated by TCRdb to 2018 to 2020). Looking at the study overall: Nivolumab dosing was 3 mg/kg intravenously every 2 weeks, continuing until either disease progression or unacceptable toxicity. To define a peripheral blood immune signature of response to PD-1 blockade in classical Hodgkin lymphoma, the study combined TCR beta sequencing with CyTOF.

V and J lose 1 base and 7 bases, and a span of 13 bases separates them. According to the germline V gene, CDR1 reads SGHVS and CDR2 reads FNYEAQ. The CDR3 runs 14 residues from the cysteine to the phenylalanine. The retained sequence is limited to the CDR3, 42 bases, with the frame set at the first base. The Qiagen DNeasy kit was used to extract genomic DNA from unsorted PBMCs and from the negatively selected CD4+ and CD8+ fractions. TCR beta CDR3 regions were amplified by immunoSEQ multiplex PCR using primers annealing to V and J segments. A synthetic immune receptor repertoire was used to minimize amplification bias, and any residual bias was removed computationally once sequencing was done. In the paper's pipeline: Custom Python scripts were used to quantify repertoire diversity as the Shannon entropy index. Unsorted, CD4+ and CD8+ repertoires were examined separately, except in combined analyses, for which CD4+ and CD8+ sequences were merged in silico. A clone counted as expanded when the clone's frequency after treatment rose at least 2-fold relative to C1D1, and clones undetected at baseline were given a pseudocount of 0.5. Singleton clones were defined as clones with 0 or 1 copy at C1D1, and non-singleton clones were defined as clones with 2 or more copies. Clones expanded in unsorted samples were annotated as CD4+, CD8+ or unknown by matching protein sequences in sorted samples from the same patient. Wilcoxon tests were applied to paired samples to test diversity changes from C1D1 to C4D1. TCRdb provides this immuneACCESS table in a form limited to in-frame rearrangements. Some clones are lacking; in checked studies, under half of them reflect an unresolved V gene, and why the rest are absent is not known. That table gives V, J and clone size, and the DNA gave D and trimming. This sample comprises roughly 41,000 clones, around three quarters of them detected only once. Jointly, the top ten make up about 22% of the sample.

Read against the paper, the sample's time point label means: cycle 1 day 1 (C1D1), immediately before nivolumab initiation. Every trial patient had relapsed following autologous stem cell transplantation, and prior brentuximab vedotin exposure was what differed among cohorts A, B and C. The trial cohort was composed of over 50 patients with relapsed/refractory classical Hodgkin lymphoma, for whom complete response, partial response or progressive disease was recorded as best overall response. Trial patients were treated with single-agent nivolumab in the multi-cohort phase II CheckMate 205 trial. An independent review committee assessed best overall response using the 2007 International Working Group response criteria. Trial PBMCs were collected just before the start of nivolumab (C1D1) and during therapy at cycle 2 day 1 and cycle 4 day 1. Peripheral blood was collected in 8 mL Vacutainer Cell Preparation Tubes, from which PBMCs were isolated by centrifugation and then cryopreserved.

Overall study results and their limits: The study was restricted to a single clinical trial cohort, and the causes of repertoire differences, possibly disease activity or prior therapy, were left undefined. A significant rise by C4D1 was seen in CD4+ but not CD8+ TCR diversity (p=0.0027 vs p=0.16), with the rise being most apparent in complete responders (p=0.02). Lower diversity was seen in patients whose nivolumab began less than 1 year after ASCT, and these patients were left out of later analyses so that immune reconstitution would not confound the results. Baseline TCR diversity was reported to be lower in newly diagnosed patients than in healthy donors and to be lower still in relapsed/refractory patients. Trial patients achieving complete response had baseline diversity similar to newly diagnosed patients, whereas partial responders and progressors had significantly lower diversity.

The sequence is built from TRBV7-6 and TRBJ1-1; no D segment can be confidently identified. Sequenced here: peripheral blood mononuclear cells (PBMCs), sampled at baseline. The clonotype originates from a human donor with classical Hodgkin lymphoma. The base sequence is TGTGCCAGCAGCTTAGTTAGTAGGGAAAATGAAGCTTTCTTT. Its protein reads: CASSLVSRENEAFF.